A selection of T cell receptor beta chains follows, all from one sample in a study of blood T cells in healthy people across ages. Each CDR3 protein is one row after TCRdb ran MiXCR on the 5' RACE reads. The data show about 750,000 distinct CDR3 sequences, about 48% seen once. The sequenced material came from blood. Receptor source: an older man in good health. The CDR3 runs from the conserved cysteine through the conserved F or W. A D gene is named only where the DNA matches it firmly. Rows give clone size only sometimes, using once, few, many, or a class for an expanded clone.

DNA: TGTGCCAGCAGTTACTCGAGACTAGCGGGAGTCGAGCAGTTCTTC
CDR3: CASSYSRLAGVEQFF
V: TRBV6-5
D: TRBD2
J: TRBJ2-1
length: 15
size: .

DNA: TGTGCCAGCAGCTTAGACGGCGGGACGTTATACGAGCAGTACTTC
CDR3: CASSLDGGTLYEQYF
V: TRBV7-9
D: .
J: TRBJ2-7
length: 15
size: few

DNA: TGTGCCACCAGTGATTCCCGGACAGGGTTATACGAGCAGTACTTC
CDR3: CATSDSRTGLYEQYF
V: TRBV24-1
D: TRBD1
J: TRBJ2-7
length: 15
size: few

DNA: TGTGCCAGCAGCTTCACCGGGGCCGATAAAGCTTTCTTT
CDR3: CASSFTGADKAFF
V: TRBV7-3
D: .
J: TRBJ1-1
length: 13
size: .

DNA: TGTGCCAGCTCACCACCTGAGGGGGTTGATGAGCAGTTCTTC
CDR3: CASSPPEGVDEQFF
V: TRBV18
D: .
J: TRBJ2-1
length: 14
size: .

DNA: TGCGCCAGCCGACGGGACGGTGCAACTAATGAAAAACTGTTTTTT
CDR3: CASRRDGATNEKLFF
V: TRBV5-1
D: .
J: TRBJ1-4
length: 15
size: .

DNA: TGCGCCAGCAGCCCCCTTGGGGGGGCCGCAACTAATGAAAAACTGTTTTTT
CDR3: CASSPLGGAATNEKLFF
V: TRBV5-1
D: .
J: TRBJ1-4
length: 17
size: .

DNA: TGCAGCGTGTGGGATCTCCAAGAGACCCAGTACTTC
CDR3: CSVWDLQETQYF
V: TRBV29-1
D: .
J: TRBJ2-5
length: 12
size: .

DNA: TGTGCCAGCAGTTTAAATGTGGGGATCCTGGACGAGCAGTACTTC
CDR3: CASSLNVGILDEQYF
V: TRBV28
D: .
J: TRBJ2-7
length: 15
size: .

DNA: TGCAGTGCCACCCCCAAAAACATTCAGTACTTC
CDR3: CSATPKNIQYF
V: TRBV20-1
D: .
J: TRBJ2-4
length: 11
size: few

DNA: TGCAGCGTTTTTGAAGCGGGGCAGTACTTC
CDR3: CSVFEAGQYF
V: TRBV29-1
D: .
J: TRBJ2-7
length: 10
size: few

DNA: TGTGCCAGCAGCCAAGATGGGGTTACCTGGACAGGGAACTATGGCTACACCTTC
CDR3: CASSQDGVTWTGNYGYTF
V: TRBV3-1
D: TRBD1
J: TRBJ1-2
length: 18
size: few

DNA: TGTGCCAGCAGCTTAGATGGCCTCGGGGAGCAGTACTTC
CDR3: CASSLDGLGEQYF
V: TRBV11-3
D: .
J: TRBJ2-4
length: 13
size: few

DNA: TGTGCCAGCAGTTTCCGGACAGGGGAAAAATTAAACTATGGCTACACCTTC
CDR3: CASSFRTGEKLNYGYTF
V: TRBV28
D: TRBD1
J: TRBJ1-2
length: 17
size: .

DNA: TGCAGCGCATCGGAGGGGGGGACCTACGAGCAGTACTTC
CDR3: CSASEGGTYEQYF
V: TRBV29-1
D: .
J: TRBJ2-7
length: 13
size: many

DNA: TGTGCCAGCAGTATCCGGGACAGTGATTCACCCCTCCACTTT
CDR3: CASSIRDSDSPLHF
V: TRBV27
D: TRBD1
J: TRBJ1-6
length: 14
size: .

DNA: TGCAGCGGGGGTTCAGATACGCAGTATTTT
CDR3: CSGGSDTQYF
V: TRBV29-1
D: .
J: TRBJ2-3
length: 10
size: many

DNA: TGTGCCAGCGATCCGGGGACAGGCCGGAATCAGCCCCAGCATTTT
CDR3: CASDPGTGRNQPQHF
V: TRBV27
D: TRBD1
J: TRBJ1-5
length: 15
size: few

DNA: TGCGCCAGCAGCTTGGCTGGACTTAGCACAGATACGCAGTATTTT
CDR3: CASSLAGLSTDTQYF
V: TRBV5-1
D: .
J: TRBJ2-3
length: 15
size: .

DNA: TGTGCCAGCAGCTTAGTTGGTACTAGCGGTTCCTACGAGCAGTACTTC
CDR3: CASSLVGTSGSYEQYF
V: TRBV7-6
D: TRBD2
J: TRBJ2-7
length: 16
size: few

DNA: TGTGCCAGCAGCTCCCCGGGACAGGGAGACCAAGAGACCCAGTACTTC
CDR3: CASSSPGQGDQETQYF
V: TRBV7-3
D: TRBD1
J: TRBJ2-5
length: 16
size: few

DNA: TGCAGTGCCGATAGCGGGAGGGGAATGGATACGCAGTATTTT
CDR3: CSADSGRGMDTQYF
V: TRBV20-1
D: TRBD2
J: TRBJ2-3
length: 14
size: .

DNA: TGTGCCAGCAGCTTAGCTAGCGGCCCCACAGATACGCAGTATTTT
CDR3: CASSLASGPTDTQYF
V: TRBV7-2
D: .
J: TRBJ2-3
length: 15
size: .

DNA: TGTGCCAGCAGCAGGGACGCTGGGGGCAACACTGAAGCTTTCTTT
CDR3: CASSRDAGGNTEAFF
V: TRBV6-4
D: .
J: TRBJ1-1
length: 15
size: .

DNA: TGTGCCACCTATCAGACGGGGCGTAGTAATTACTATGGCTACACCTTC
CDR3: CATYQTGRSNYYGYTF
V: TRBV28
D: .
J: TRBJ1-2
length: 16
size: .

DNA: TGTGCCACCAGTGATACCGGTACCTACAATGAGCAGTTCTTC
CDR3: CATSDTGTYNEQFF
V: TRBV24-1
D: .
J: TRBJ2-1
length: 14
size: few

DNA: TGTGCCAGCAGTTACTCGACTATACTGGGGGGTGACGGCTACACCTTC
CDR3: CASSYSTILGGDGYTF
V: TRBV6-5
D: .
J: TRBJ1-2
length: 16
size: .